This is a list of T cell receptor beta chains from one sample in a study of tumor-infiltrating lymphocytes in primary liver carcinoma. TCRdb re-analysed the multiplex PCR reads in MiXCR, keeping a single row per CDR3 protein. This repertoire shows fewer than 200,000 distinct CDR3 sequences, around four fifths found once; its top ten account for less than 20%. The material sequenced was tumor tissue from primary liver carcinoma. The receptors shown here come from a man aged 40-49 years with primary liver carcinoma and hepatitis B virus infection. Each CDR3 is given with its conserved first and last residue. D genes are given only for firm matches. Clone size appears in some rows only: once, few, many, or a class for an expanded clone.

-,TRBJ2-1,TRBV12-3/TRBV12-4,-,TGTGCCAGCTGCCAGGGGGGGAGGCATGAGCAGTTCTTC,CASCQGGRHEQFF
-,TRBJ1-1,TRBV6-1,TRBD1,TGTGCCAGCAGGACGGGACAGACTATCACTGAAGCTTTCTTT,CASRTGQTITEAFF
-,TRBJ1-6,TRBV6-5,-,TGTGCCAGCAATTACCCATGGGAACACTATTCACCCCTCCACTTT,CASNYPWEHYSPLHF
-,TRBJ2-3,TRBV11-1,-,TGTGTCAGCAGCTCTGGGGGAAGCTTTGTTGGAGCCCGCACAGATACGCAATATTTT,CVSSSGGSFVGARTDTQYF
-,TRBJ1-6,TRBV6-6,-,TGTGCCAATAGTTACTCGGGAATGAATTCACCCCTCCACTTT,CANSYSGMNSPLHF
-,TRBJ2-1,TRBV29-1,TRBD2,TGCAGCGTTGGACTAGCCGGACTTTCCGATGAGCAGTTCTTC,CSVGLAGLSDEQFF
-,TRBJ2-3,TRBV29-1,-,TGCAGCGCATCGGGAGCGGGGACAGCAGATACGCAGTATTTT,CSASGAGTADTQYF
-,TRBJ1-5,TRBV4-1,-,TGCGCCAGCAGCCAAGGGGTAGATAGCAATCAGCCCCAACGTTTT,CASSQGVDSNQPQRF
many,TRBJ1-5,TRBV28,-,TGTGCCAGCAGTAGACCCAGGAGTAGCAATCAGCCCCAGCATTTT,CASSRPRSSNQPQHF
-,TRBJ2-5,TRBV14,TRBD1,TGTGCCAGCAGCCTCGGACAGGGTATACACGAGACCCAATACTTC,CASSLGQGIHETQYF
-,TRBJ2-4,TRBV6-6,-,TGTGCCATCAGTTACTCGTTAGGAGCGGGACACCATAAAAACATTCATTACTTC,CAISYSLGAGHHKNIHYF
-,TRBJ2-3,TRBV6-1,-,TGTGCCAGCAGTGGGAAAAATGGGGATACACAGTTTTTT,CASSGKNGDTQFF
few,TRBJ1-5,TRBV28,TRBD1,TGTGCCAGCAAAAGACAGGGGGTGACTCAGCCTCAGCATTTT,CASKRQGVTQPQHF
many,TRBJ2-7,TRBV24-1,TRBD2,TGTGCCACCAGTGACTCAACTAGCGGGAGCTACGAGCAGTACTTC,CATSDSTSGSYEQYF
once,TRBJ1-1,TRBV6-2/TRBV6-3,-,TGTGCCAGCGGAACAGGCAACACTGAAGCTTTCTTT,CASGTGNTEAFF
many,TRBJ2-3,TRBV6-6,TRBD1,TGTGCCAGCAGGTCTACAGGGGGTGGAGATACGCAGTATTTT,CASRSTGGGDTQYF